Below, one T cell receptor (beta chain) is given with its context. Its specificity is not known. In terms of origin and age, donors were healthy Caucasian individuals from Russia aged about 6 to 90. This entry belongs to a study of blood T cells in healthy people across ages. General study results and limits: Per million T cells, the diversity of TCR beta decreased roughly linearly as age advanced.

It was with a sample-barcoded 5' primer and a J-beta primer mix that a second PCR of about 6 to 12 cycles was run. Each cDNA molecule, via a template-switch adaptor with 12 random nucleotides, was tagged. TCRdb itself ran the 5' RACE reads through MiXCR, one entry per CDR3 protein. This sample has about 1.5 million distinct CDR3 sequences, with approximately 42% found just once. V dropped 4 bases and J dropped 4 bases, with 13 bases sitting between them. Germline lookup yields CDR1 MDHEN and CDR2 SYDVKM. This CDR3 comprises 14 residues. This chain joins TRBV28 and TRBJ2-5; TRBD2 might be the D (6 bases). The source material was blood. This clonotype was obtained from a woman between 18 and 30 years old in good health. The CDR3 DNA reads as TGTGCCAGCAGTTCCCAGCGGGTTTCAGAGACCCAGTACTTC. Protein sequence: CASSSQRVSETQYF. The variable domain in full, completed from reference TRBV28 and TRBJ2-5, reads DVKVTQSSRYLVKRTGEKVFLECVQDMDHENMFWYRQDPGLGLRLIYFSYDVKMKEKGDIPEGYSVSREKKERFSLILESASTNQTSMYLCASSSQRVSETQYFGPGTRLLVL.